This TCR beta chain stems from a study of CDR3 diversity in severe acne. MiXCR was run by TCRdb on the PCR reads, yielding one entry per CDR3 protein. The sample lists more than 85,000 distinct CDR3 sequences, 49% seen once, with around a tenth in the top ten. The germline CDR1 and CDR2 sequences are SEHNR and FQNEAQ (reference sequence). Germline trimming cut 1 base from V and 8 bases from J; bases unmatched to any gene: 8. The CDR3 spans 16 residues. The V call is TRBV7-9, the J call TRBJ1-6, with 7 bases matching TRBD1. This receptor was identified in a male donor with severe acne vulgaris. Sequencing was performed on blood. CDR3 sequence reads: CASSLDLQGVYSPLHF. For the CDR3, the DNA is TGTGCCAGCAGCTTAGACCTCCAGGGGGTTTATTCACCCCTCCACTTT.